The 30 T cell receptor beta chains below all came from one sample that was sequenced in a study of Ad26.COV2.S vaccination and SARS-CoV-2 variants. Measured with immunoSEQ multiplex PCR; TCRdb has only the in-frame clones, and not every one. The repertoire has about 400,000 clones, under 90% of them found once; the top ten carry more than 7%. The treatment denotes: 19 received Ad26.COV2.S at low or high dose, single or two shots; several received placebo; per-sample allocation not given. Samples analyzed were those drawn on day 63 after the first vaccine or placebo injection. The sequencing used peripheral blood, collected in a trial of Ad26.COV2.S vaccine versus placebo. The receptors derive from a person aged 18-60 years who received the Ad26.COV2.S COVID-19 vaccine or a placebo.

This clone was picked up one time. J is TRBJ2-1 and V is TRBV9; the match to TRBD2 covers 10 bases. The CDR3 has 15 residues. J was trimmed by 6 bases and V by 3 bases; bases with no gene match: 6. The germline CDR1 and CDR2 sequences are SGDLS and YYNGEE. The CDR3 coding sequence is TGTGCCAGCAGCGCCGGGACTAGCGACTTCAATGAGCAGTTCTTC. This translates into CASSAGTSDFNEQFF.

This clone has a handful of counts. This chain links TRBV7-2 with TRBJ1-2; D remains ambiguous. From germline, CDR1 is SGHTA and CDR2 FQGNSA. This CDR3 comprises 15 residues. The V end lost 5 bases, the J end lost 3 bases, and 16 bases lay between the germline ends. The CDR3 bases are TGTGCCAGCAGCCTCGGCCCGGGTAGTTACTATGGCTACACCTTC. It specifies CASSLGPGSYYGYTF.

V usage is TRBV6-2 or TRBV6-3 and J usage is TRBJ1-5; D ambiguous. Between the trimmed V and J ends, which lost 0 bases and 0 bases, there was a span of 9 bases. Germline loops: CDR1 MNHEY, CDR2 SVGEGT. CDR3 size: 16 residues. This CDR3 reads CASSYSPQSSNQPQHF. The CDR3 bases are TGTGCCAGCAGTTACTCTCCACAAAGTAGCAATCAGCCCCAGCATTTT.

This chain joins TRBV7-9 and TRBJ1-1; D unresolved. This CDR3 region has 15 residues. V was cut by 3 bases and J by 0 bases, with 11 bases left in between. Germline CDR1 SEHNR, CDR2 FQNEAQ (reference sequence). The DNA of the CDR3 is TGTGCCAGCAGCTTCAGTCGCAGCTTGAACACTGAAGCTTTCTTT. This translates into CASSFSRSLNTEAFF.

This chain joins TRBV7-2 and TRBJ1-6; perhaps TRBD1 as D (5 bases). The V gene lost 1 base and the J gene lost 0 bases, with 13 bases spanning the gap. The germline V gene has CDR1 SGHTA and CDR2 FQGNSA. The CDR3 is 18 amino acids. This chain's CDR3 is CASSLESGEFSYNSPLHF. For the CDR3, the DNA is TGTGCCAGCAGCTTAGAGTCGGGGGAGTTCTCCTATAATTCACCCCTCCACTTT.

The rearrangement links TRBV12-3 or TRBV12-4 to TRBJ2-5, with D possibly TRBD2 on 7 matching bases. This CDR3 has 13 residues. Trimming took 8 bases from V and 5 from J, leaving 15 bases between them. The DNA for the CDR3 is TGTGCCAGCCGCTTTGAGGGGGGGGAGACCCAGTACTTC. Translated: CASRFEGGETQYF.

Here the CDR3 reads CASSPSGSYYGYTF. The CDR3 region has the DNA TGTGCCAGCAGTCCTTCAGGGTCCTACTATGGCTACACCTTC. The V gene is TRBV28, the J gene TRBJ1-2, with D possibly matching TRBD1 (5 bases). With 5 bases removed from V and 3 bases from J, the gap between germline ends came to 13 bases. Germline CDR1 MDHEN, CDR2 SYDVKM. The CDR3 totals 14 residues.

The V call is TRBV11-2, the J call TRBJ1-1; tentative D call: TRBD1 (5 bases). Germline lookup yields CDR1 SGHAT and CDR2 FQNNGV. The V gene lost 3 bases and the J gene lost 3 bases, with 14 bases spanning the gap. The CDR3 length is 15 residues. Written as DNA, the CDR3 is TGTGCCAGCAGCTTTAGTTTGAGGGGCGACACTGAAGCTTTCTTT. The encoded protein is CASSFSLRGDTEAFF.

The chain employs TRBV6-5 and TRBJ2-7; D may match TRBD1 or TRBD2 (6 bases each). Deletions cut 3 bases from V and 3 bases from J, with 15 bases between. From germline, CDR1 is MNHEY and CDR2 SVGAGI. The CDR3 runs to 15 residues. The CDR3 loop is CASSYRQVGGYEQYF. The CDR3 region has the DNA TGTGCCAGCAGTTATCGACAGGTGGGGGGCTACGAGCAGTACTTC.

The V call is TRBV15, the J call TRBJ2-2; either TRBD1 or TRBD2 may supply D (5 bases each). The germline gives CDR1 LNHNV, CDR2 YYDKDF (reference sequence). The CDR3 length is 16 residues. V was cut by 3 bases and J by 11 bases, with 22 bases left in between. CDR3 protein: CATSRGTGTSRTELFF. DNA of the CDR3: TGTGCCACCAGCAGGGGAACCGGGACCAGCCGTACCGAGCTGTTTTTT.

This clone was detected only a few times. This sequence joins TRBV4-1 and TRBJ1-2; D ambiguous. The germline CDR1 and CDR2 sequences are MGHRA and YSYEKL. Trimming shortened V by 6 bases and J by 4 bases, and 9 bases separated the two germline ends. The CDR3 has 12 residues. CDR3 residues: CASRAGVYGYTF. In DNA form, the CDR3 reads TGCGCCAGCAGGGCAGGCGTCTATGGCTACACCTTC.

J is TRBJ2-2 and V is TRBV2; 10 bases align to TRBD2. Germline V gives CDR1 SNHLY, CDR2 FYNNEI. CDR3 length: 18 amino acids. V shed 3 bases and J 0 bases; nucleotides not matched to a gene: 7. The CDR3 is CASSESLAGAANTGELFF. As DNA, the CDR3 is TGTGCCAGCAGTGAGTCTCTAGCGGGAGCCGCGAACACCGGGGAGCTGTTTTTT.

The chain couples TRBV19 to TRBJ1-2, with D perhaps matching TRBD1 (6 bases). The CDR3 extends over 14 amino acids. V shed 1 base and J shed 4 bases, with 10 bases lying between them. Germline V gives CDR1 LNHDA, CDR2 SQIVND (reference sequence). The CDR3 here is CASSIGGLLYGYTF. In DNA, the CDR3 is TGTGCCAGTAGTATAGGGGGGCTTCTCTATGGCTACACCTTC.

V and J are TRBV24-1 and TRBJ1-2; weak D call: TRBD1 (5 bases). The germline CDR1 and CDR2 sequences are KGHDR and SFDVKD. CDR3 size: 13 residues. The V gene lost 8 bases and the J gene lost 1 base, with 10 bases spanning the gap. The CDR3 reads CATMQGDNYGYTF. For the CDR3, the DNA is TGTGCCACCATGCAGGGAGATAACTATGGCTACACCTTC.

DNA for the CDR3: TGTGCCATCAGTGAGTCAGGAACAGAAGAAAAACTGTTTTTT. It is translated as CAISESGTEEKLFF. The V gene is TRBV10-3, the J gene TRBJ1-4, with no clear D. Germline-derived CDR1 and CDR2 are ENHRY and SYGVKD. V lost 0 bases to trimming and J lost 8 bases, with 10 bases between them. The CDR3 runs to 14 residues.

The sample holds one count of this clone. The V and J genes are TRBV11-2 and TRBJ2-7; 7 nucleotides line up with TRBD1. The CDR3 consists of 14 residues. V gave up 6 bases and J gave up 1 base; unmatched junction bases: 6. Germline-derived CDR1 and CDR2 are SGHAT and FQNNGV. The CDR3 sequence is CASSSTTGSYEQYF. DNA for the CDR3: TGTGCCAGCAGTTCTACGACAGGGTCCTACGAGCAGTACTTC. The full variable domain, rest sourced from reference TRBV11-2 and TRBJ2-7, is EAGVAQSPRYKIIEKRQSVAFWCNPISGHATLYWYQQILGQGPKLLIQFQNNGVVDDSQLPKDRFSAERLKGVDSTLKIQPAKLEDSAVYLCASSSTTGSYEQYFGPGTRLTVT.

The rearrangement uses TRBV29-1 and TRBJ2-3; 7 positions match TRBD1. Looked up from germline, CDR1 is SQVTM and CDR2 is ANQGSEA. The CDR3 has 11 residues. With V trimmed by 6 bases and J by 5 bases, 2 bases remained unmatched. This chain's CDR3 is CSVNRGDTQYF. For the CDR3, the DNA is TGCAGCGTCAACAGGGGAGATACGCAGTATTTT.

V gene TRBV5-1 combines with J gene TRBJ2-1; D ambiguous. The CDR3 extends over 14 amino acids. The germline V and J ends were trimmed by 7 bases and 0 bases, with 11 bases remaining between them. Germline lookup yields CDR1 SGHRS and CDR2 YFSETQ. CDR3 amino acids: CASGSDPSYNEQFF. As DNA, the CDR3 is TGCGCCAGCGGTTCAGACCCCTCCTACAATGAGCAGTTCTTC.

The rearrangement links TRBV9 to TRBJ1-3; D is ambiguous. The CDR3 totals 15 residues. Germline CDR1 SGDLS, CDR2 YYNGEE. V lost 3 bases, J lost 1 base, and 11 bases lay in between. The CDR3: CASSAQTGSGNTIYF. The CDR3 coding sequence is TGTGCCAGCAGCGCCCAGACGGGATCTGGAAACACCATATATTTT. Looking up the rest from reference TRBV9 and TRBJ1-3 gives the full variable domain: DSGVTQTPKHLITATGQRVTLRCSPRSGDLSVYWYQQSLDQGLQFLIQYYNGEERAKGNILERFSAQQFPDLHSELNLSSLELGDSALYFCASSAQTGSGNTIYFGEGSWLTVV.

The chain uses TRBV25-1 and TRBJ1-1; 8 bases map to TRBD1. The CDR3 has 14 residues. Germline lookup yields CDR1 MGHDK and CDR2 SYGVNS. V shed 3 bases and J 6 bases; nucleotides not matched to a gene: 6. CDR3 loop: CASSDWGQDPEAFF. CDR3 coding DNA: TGTGCCAGCAGTGATTGGGGACAGGACCCTGAAGCTTTCTTT.

The V and J genes are TRBV7-9 and TRBJ2-7; 9 nucleotides align to TRBD1. CDR1 is SEHNR and CDR2 is FQNEAQ in the germline V gene (reference sequence). This CDR3 has 14 residues. V shed 3 bases, J shed 5 bases, and the junction held 5 bases outside the gene matches. Written as DNA, the CDR3 is TGTGCCAGCAGCTTCGGACAGGGGAGGAACGAGCAGTACTTC. Encoded protein: CASSFGQGRNEQYF.

The V call is TRBV5-1, the J call TRBJ2-1; 13 nucleotides match TRBD2. With V trimmed by 4 bases and J by 9 bases, 7 bases remained unmatched. Germline CDR1 and CDR2: SGHRS and YFSETQ. The CDR3 is 15 amino acids. The CDR3 nucleotides are TGCGCCAGCAGCCTCGGACTAGCGGGAGTCACTGAGCAGTTCTTC. Translated, it gives CASSLGLAGVTEQFF.

The V call is TRBV21-1, the J call TRBJ1-1. TRBV21-1 is reported as a pseudogene. The CDR3 is made up of 15 amino acids. CDR3 nucleotides: TGTGCCAGCAGCAAAGGGGATCGGATGAACACTGAAGCTTTCTTT. This translates into CASSKGDRMNTEAFF.

CDR3 sequence: CASSSYRGPNNEQFF. The CDR3 bases are TGTGCCAGCAGCTCTTACAGGGGGCCGAACAATGAGCAGTTCTTC. The chain is built from TRBV7-9 and TRBJ2-1, with TRBD1 identical over 9 bases. The germline V gene has CDR1 SEHNR and CDR2 FQNEAQ (reference sequence). The V and J ends lost 4 bases and 5 bases, in that order; junction bases with no gene match: 6. The CDR3 extends over 15 amino acids.

The chain joins TRBV11-2 to TRBJ2-7; D possibly corresponds to TRBD1 (5 bases). In germline, CDR1 is SGHAT, CDR2 FQNNGV. This CDR3 comprises 16 residues. Trimming left V 3 bases short and J 4 bases short, with 19 bases between. In DNA form, the CDR3 reads TGTGCCAGCAGCTTGGGGCCCGGCAGAGGTGAATACGAGCAGTACTTC. Encoded protein: CASSLGPGRGEYEQYF. Drawing the rest from reference TRBV11-2 and TRBJ2-7, the complete variable domain is EAGVAQSPRYKIIEKRQSVAFWCNPISGHATLYWYQQILGQGPKLLIQFQNNGVVDDSQLPKDRFSAERLKGVDSTLKIQPAKLEDSAVYLCASSLGPGRGEYEQYFGPGTRLTVT.

The V gene is TRBV2, the J gene TRBJ1-2, with a tentative D call TRBD1 (5 bases). The CDR3 contains 13 residues. Deletions cut 6 bases from V and 6 bases from J, with 14 bases between. Germline-derived CDR1 and CDR2 are SNHLY and FYNNEI. CDR3 nucleotide sequence: TGTGCCAGCAGGAATACGGGGCGCAATGGCTACACCTTC. It specifies CASRNTGRNGYTF.

This clone appeared once. Here the CDR3 reads CASSLIRMGNYGYTF. The CDR3, as DNA: TGTGCCAGCAGCTTGATAAGAATGGGGAACTATGGCTACACCTTC. V usage is TRBV5-5 and J usage is TRBJ1-2; D gene uncertain. Trimming took 1 base from V and 2 from J, leaving 12 bases between them. Germline loops: CDR1 SGHKS, CDR2 YYEKEE (reference sequence). The CDR3 runs 15 residues.

The rearrangement links TRBV19 to TRBJ2-7; D is unclear. V was trimmed by 5 bases and J by 2 bases, leaving 10 bases between them. This CDR3 is 13 amino acids long. CDR1 is LNHDA and CDR2 is SQIVND in the germline V gene (reference sequence). The CDR3 bases are TGTGCCAGTAGTGTTGGGCGGCCCTACGAGCAGTACTTC. Translation gives CASSVGRPYEQYF.

The genes are TRBV6-5 and TRBJ1-3, with TRBD1 as a possible D gene (5 bases). The length of the CDR3 is 14 residues. Trimming left V 6 bases short and J 0 bases short, with 9 bases between. The germline V gene has CDR1 MNHEY and CDR2 SVGAGI. CDR3 bases: TGTGCCAGCAGACAAGACAGCTCTGGAAACACCATATATTTT. Encoded protein: CASRQDSSGNTIYF.

J is TRBJ1-6 and V is TRBV10-3; no firm D call. Deletions cut 3 bases from V and 0 bases from J, with 6 bases between. The CDR3 length is 15 residues. Germline CDR1 reads ENHRY; CDR2 reads SYGVKD. CDR3 bases: TGTGCCATCAGTGACAGGAGCTCCTATAATTCACCCCTCCACTTT. Residues: CAISDRSSYNSPLHF.